These 17 T cell receptor beta chains originate from one sample sequenced in a study of human T cells and chemical hapten exposure. TCRdb passed the RACE reads through MiXCR, listing each CDR3 protein once. The data hold over 55,000 distinct CDR3 sequences, with over 8.5% observed a single time. Described time point: patch test 3, about 24 weeks after DPC sensitization. Treatment indicated: therapeutic diphenylcyclopropenone sensitization with weekly scalp DPC. The input for sequencing was whole blood, taken in connection with sensitization to the hapten diphenylcyclopropenone (DPC). The receptors stem from a woman aged 45-60 years with alopecia areata. Some clones in this sample may be carry-over from other donors' samples.

Here the CDR3 reads CASSLTGAREAFF. The CDR3 DNA follows: TGTGCCAGCAGTTTAACAGGGGCACGGGAAGCTTTCTTT. The chain employs TRBV27 and TRBJ1-1; TRBD1 matches 7 bases. J lost 8 bases, V lost 2 bases, and 5 bases had no gene match. The CDR3 runs 13 residues. The V gene's germline CDR1 is MNHEY and CDR2 SMNVEV (reference sequence).

The chain combines TRBV11-2 with TRBJ2-1, with D maybe TRBD2 (6 bases). The CDR3 length is 18 residues. Germline loops: CDR1 SGHAT, CDR2 FQNNGV. The ends were cut back, 5 bases at V and 0 bases at J, with 20 bases in the middle. CDR3 loop: CASSRTHSGRSSYNEQFF. The CDR3 bases are TGTGCCAGCAGCCGGACCCATAGCGGAAGGAGCTCCTACAATGAGCAGTTCTTC.

The chain links TRBV7-9 to TRBJ1-1; 9 bases are a match to TRBD1. This CDR3 is built from 16 residues. The trim removed 6 bases at V and 1 base at J, leaving 9 bases unmatched. Germline V gives CDR1 SEHNR, CDR2 FQNEAQ (reference sequence). The CDR3 coding sequence is TGTGCCAGCAGGGACGCGGGACAGGGTTGGAACACTGAAGCTTTCTTT. Amino acid sequence: CASRDAGQGWNTEAFF.

J is TRBJ2-1 and V is TRBV6-2 or TRBV6-3, with D hard to call. There are 14 residues in the CDR3. V lost 2 bases, J lost 3 bases, and 8 bases lay in between. CDR1 is MNHEY and CDR2 is SVGEGT in the germline V gene. The CDR3 DNA reads as TGTGCCAGCAGTTACGATGGCAGCTACAATGAGCAGTTCTTC. Its translation is CASSYDGSYNEQFF.

This clonotype has more than one count but fewer than ten. The rearrangement links TRBV6-5 to TRBJ1-4; TRBD1 is a possible D gene (6 bases). This CDR3 has 14 residues. Germline CDR1 and CDR2: MNHEY and SVGAGI. V dropped 6 bases and J dropped 6 bases, with 14 bases sitting between them. CDR3 residues: CASRSGGADEKLFF. The DNA for the CDR3 is TGTGCCAGCAGATCGGGGGGCGCGGATGAAAAACTGTTTTTT.

In its sample, this clonotype was seen many times. This chain uses TRBV28 with TRBJ1-1; D possibly corresponds to TRBD1 (5 bases). The CDR3 contains 14 residues. V was clipped by 9 bases and J by 7 bases, with 21 bases between them. Germline CDR1 MDHEN, CDR2 SYDVKM. CDR3 DNA: TGTGCCAGTCCACCGGGCCGGAAAACAGGTGAAGCTTTCTTT. It codes for CASPPGRKTGEAFF.

V usage is TRBV7-9 and J usage is TRBJ2-5; D is uncertain. Trimming left V 2 bases short and J 5 bases short, with 12 bases between. The CDR3 totals 14 residues. Per germline, CDR1 SEHNR and CDR2 FQNEAQ (reference sequence). The DNA of the CDR3 is TGTGCCAGCAGCTTATACGGATTGATCGAGACCCAGTACTTC. This sequence encodes CASSLYGLIETQYF.

The chain couples TRBV5-1 to TRBJ2-5; 8 nucleotides match TRBD2. Germline V lookup: CDR1 SGHRS, CDR2 YFSETQ. V lost 3 bases and J lost 6; bases outside the gene matches: 10. The CDR3 loop spans 15 amino acids. CDR3 DNA sequence: TGCGCCAGCAGCTGGGGACTAGAGTCCCTGAAGACCCAGTACTTC. Translation gives CASSWGLESLKTQYF.

This clonotype occurred a few times. This chain links TRBV6-1 with TRBJ2-4, with 10 bases that match TRBD2. V trimming: 0 bases; J trimming: 1 base; junction bases outside the gene matches: 0. Germline lookup yields CDR1 MNHNS and CDR2 SASEGT. This CDR3 has 16 amino acids. The CDR3 bases are TGTGCCAGCAGTGAAGCTAGCGGGGGGGCCAAAAACATTCAGTACTTC. It yields the protein CASSEASGGAKNIQYF.

The chain has TRBV2 and TRBJ2-1; D might be TRBD2 (5 bases). The CDR3 is made up of 16 amino acids. Trimming removed 2 bases at V and 5 bases at J, with 16 bases between. Germline values: CDR1 SNHLY, CDR2 FYNNEI. The CDR3 loop reads CASSEPGFGLDNEQFF. The CDR3 DNA is TGTGCCAGCAGTGAACCGGGATTTGGCTTGGACAATGAGCAGTTCTTC.

The sample holds many counts of this clonotype. This chain connects TRBV20-1 to TRBJ2-1; maybe TRBD2 (5 bases). V was pared by 2 bases and J by 6 bases, with 17 bases between. Germline lookup yields CDR1 DFQATT and CDR2 SNEGSKA (reference sequence). The CDR3 sequence is 15 residues long. CDR3 in DNA: TGCAGTGCTAGAACCGGGAACCCAAACCGCAATGAGCAGTTCTTC. It is translated as CSARTGNPNRNEQFF.

This chain connects TRBV28 to TRBJ1-5; tentative D call: TRBD1 (5 bases). The CDR3 is 14 residues long. Germline-derived CDR1 and CDR2 are MDHEN and SYDVKM. Trimming cost V 3 bases and J 4 bases, with 10 bases left between them. The CDR3 protein is CASSLMGENQPQHF. In nucleotides, the CDR3 is TGTGCCAGCAGTTTGATGGGGGAGAATCAGCCCCAGCATTTT.

This clonotype occurred many times. This rearrangement joins TRBV6-6 to TRBJ2-3; D tentatively reads TRBD1 or TRBD2 (6 bases each). The V end was cut by 8 bases, the J end by 4 bases, with 10 bases between. In germline, CDR1 is MNHNY, CDR2 SVGAGI (reference sequence). This CDR3 is built from 12 residues. The CDR3 loop is CASSGGPDTQYF. Here the CDR3 DNA reads TGTGCCAGCTCCGGGGGCCCAGATACGCAGTATTTT.

V gene TRBV4-2 combines with J gene TRBJ2-3, with TRBD2 matching over 8 bases. V lost 0 bases, J lost 4 bases, and 3 bases stayed unmatched. Germline V gene sequence: CDR1 LGHNA, CDR2 YNFKEQ. The CDR3 consists of 15 residues. This CDR3 reads CASSQEGLGSDTQYF. In DNA, the CDR3 is TGTGCCAGCAGCCAAGAGGGACTAGGATCAGATACGCAGTATTTT.

The chain uses TRBV27 and TRBJ1-4, with 8 bases identical to TRBD1. The V gene end was trimmed by 6 bases and the J gene end by 8 bases; junction bases not matched to a gene: 5. The CDR3 runs to 13 residues. Germline V gene data show CDR1 as MNHEY and CDR2 as SMNVEV (reference sequence). In DNA form, the CDR3 reads TGTGCCAGCAGCCTTGACAGGGGAGAAAAACTGTTTTTT. Its translation: CASSLDRGEKLFF. Filled out from reference TRBV27 and TRBJ1-4, the complete variable domain reads EAQVTQNPRYLITVTGKKLTVTCSQNMNHEYMSWYRQDPGLGLRQIYYSMNVEVTDKGDVPEGYKVSRKEKRNFPLILESPSPNQTSLYFCASSLDRGEKLFFGSGTQLSVL.

This clonotype was seen a handful of times. The chain has TRBV5-1 and TRBJ2-1, with a tentative D call TRBD2 (6 bases). This CDR3 comprises 15 residues. Between the trimmed V and J ends, which lost 0 bases and 2 bases, there was a span of 9 bases. Germline-derived CDR1 and CDR2 are SGHRS and YFSETQ. The CDR3 here is CASSLVADPYNEQFF. The CDR3 DNA reads TGCGCCAGCAGCTTGGTAGCGGACCCCTACAATGAGCAGTTCTTC.

This clonotype was observed many times. The chain has TRBV6-6 and TRBJ1-6; the D is unclear. The CDR3 loop spans 18 amino acids. Per germline, CDR1 MNHNY and CDR2 SVGAGI (reference sequence). Trimming stripped 6 bases from V and 0 bases from J, with 18 bases between. CDR3: CASSRLDGGGSYNSPLHF. CDR3 bases: TGTGCCAGCAGCCGGCTCGACGGTGGTGGCTCCTATAATTCACCCCTCCACTTT.